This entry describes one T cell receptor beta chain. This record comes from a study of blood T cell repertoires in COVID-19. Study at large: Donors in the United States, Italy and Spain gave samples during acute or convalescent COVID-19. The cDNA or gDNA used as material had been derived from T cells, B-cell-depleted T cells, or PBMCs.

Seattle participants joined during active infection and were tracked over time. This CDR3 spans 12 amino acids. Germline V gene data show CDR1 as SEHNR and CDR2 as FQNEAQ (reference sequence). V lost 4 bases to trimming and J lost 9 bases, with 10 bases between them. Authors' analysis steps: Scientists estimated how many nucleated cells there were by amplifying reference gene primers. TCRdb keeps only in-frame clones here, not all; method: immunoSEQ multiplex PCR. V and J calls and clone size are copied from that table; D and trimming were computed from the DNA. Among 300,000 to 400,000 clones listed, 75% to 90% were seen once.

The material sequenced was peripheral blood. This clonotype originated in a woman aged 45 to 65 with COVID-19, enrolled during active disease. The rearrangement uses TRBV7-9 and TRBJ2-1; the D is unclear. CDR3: CASSSIVAEQFF. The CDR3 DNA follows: TGTGCCAGCAGCTCAATAGTAGCTGAGCAGTTCTTC. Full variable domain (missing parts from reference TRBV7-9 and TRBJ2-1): DTGVSQNPRHKITKRGQNVTFRCDPISEHNRLYWYRQTLGQGPEFLTYFQNEAQLEKSRLLSDRFSAERPKGSFSTLEIQRTEQGDSAMYLCASSSIVAEQFFGPGTRLTVL.